This TCR beta chain was observed in a study of blood T cell repertoires in COVID-19. About the study: T cells, B-cell-depleted T cells, or PBMCs provided the cDNA or gDNA that served as material.

Assignment of participants to cohorts was predicated upon participant-reported clinical history. Up to 2 weeks before entering the study, exposed participants had met a COVID-19 case. The authors' processing: Quantification of nucleated cells was approximated via reference gene primer amplification. The data were produced by immunoSEQ multiplex PCR, yet TCRdb's version contains in-frame clones alone and is incomplete. V, J and clone size reflect that table, while D and trimming were determined from the DNA. The sample holds 250,000 or so clones, 80% to 90% seen once. The sequenced sample consisted of PBMCs or T cells enriched from blood (not recorded which). The sequence derives from a woman aged 25 to 45 who had been exposed to COVID-19.

The CDR3 bases are TGTGCTAGTGCCAAATCACACGGACTCTTGAACACTGAAGCTTTCTTT. Translated, it gives CASAKSHGLLNTEAFF. The rearrangement uses TRBV12-5 and TRBJ1-1; D is unresolved. Looked up from germline, CDR1 is LGHNT and CDR2 is FRNRAP. The CDR3 extends over 16 amino acids. The V end was cut by 7 bases, the J end by 0 bases, with 18 bases between.